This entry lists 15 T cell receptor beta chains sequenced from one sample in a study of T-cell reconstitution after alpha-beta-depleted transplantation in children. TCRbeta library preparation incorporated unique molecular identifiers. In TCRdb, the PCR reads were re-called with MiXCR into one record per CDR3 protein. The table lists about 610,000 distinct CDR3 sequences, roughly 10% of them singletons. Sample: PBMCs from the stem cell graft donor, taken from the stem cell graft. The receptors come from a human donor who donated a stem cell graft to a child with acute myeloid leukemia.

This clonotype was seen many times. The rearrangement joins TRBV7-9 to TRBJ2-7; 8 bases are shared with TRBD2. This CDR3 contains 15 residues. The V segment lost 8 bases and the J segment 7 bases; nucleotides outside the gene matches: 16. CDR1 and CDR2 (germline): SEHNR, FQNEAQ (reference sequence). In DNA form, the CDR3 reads TGTGCCAGCTTTCGGGAGGGCCAAAAGGTGGATGAGCAGTACTTC. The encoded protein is CASFREGQKVDEQYF. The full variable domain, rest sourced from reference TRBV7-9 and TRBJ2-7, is DTGVSQNPRHKITKRGQNVTFRCDPISEHNRLYWYRQTLGQGPEFLTYFQNEAQLEKSRLLSDRFSAERPKGSFSTLEIQRTEQGDSAMYLCASFREGQKVDEQYFGPGTRLTVT.

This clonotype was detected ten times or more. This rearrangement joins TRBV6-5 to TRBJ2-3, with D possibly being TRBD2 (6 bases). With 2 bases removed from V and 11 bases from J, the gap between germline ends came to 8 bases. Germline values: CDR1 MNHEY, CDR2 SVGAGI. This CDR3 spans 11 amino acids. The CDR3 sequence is CASSYGGRQYF. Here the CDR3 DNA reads TGTGCCAGCAGTTACGGAGGGAGGCAGTATTTT.

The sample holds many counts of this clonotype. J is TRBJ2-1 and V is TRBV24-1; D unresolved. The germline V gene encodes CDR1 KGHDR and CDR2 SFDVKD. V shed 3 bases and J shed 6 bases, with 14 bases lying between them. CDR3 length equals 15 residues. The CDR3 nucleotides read TGTGCCACCAGTGATGACCTAGGACCTCTCAATGAGCAGTTCTTC. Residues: CATSDDLGPLNEQFF.

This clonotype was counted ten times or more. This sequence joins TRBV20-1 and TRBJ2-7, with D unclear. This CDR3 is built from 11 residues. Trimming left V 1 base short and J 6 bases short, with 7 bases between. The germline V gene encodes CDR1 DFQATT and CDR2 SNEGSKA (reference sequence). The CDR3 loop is CSARVSSEQYF. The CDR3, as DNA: TGCAGTGCTAGAGTTAGTAGCGAGCAGTACTTC.

The CDR3 region is CASSWGRLTDTQYF. The CDR3 DNA reads as TGTGCCAGCAGCTGGGGGAGACTCACAGATACGCAGTATTTT. The chain carries TRBV7-3 and TRBJ2-3; D assignment may be TRBD1 or TRBD2 (5 bases each). Germline lookup yields CDR1 SGHTA and CDR2 FQGTGA. The CDR3 totals 14 residues. The V end was cut by 4 bases, the J end by 2 bases, with 10 bases between.

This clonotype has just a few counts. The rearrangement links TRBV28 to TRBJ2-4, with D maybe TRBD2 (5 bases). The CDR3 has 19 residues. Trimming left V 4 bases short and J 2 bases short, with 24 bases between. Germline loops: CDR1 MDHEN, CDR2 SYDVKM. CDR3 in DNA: TGTGCCAGCAGTTGGGTGCGGGCCCCCGGTCGTCTTACCAAAAACATTCAGTACTTC. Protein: CASSWVRAPGRLTKNIQYF. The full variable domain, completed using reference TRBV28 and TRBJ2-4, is DVKVTQSSRYLVKRTGEKVFLECVQDMDHENMFWYRQDPGLGLRLIYFSYDVKMKEKGDIPEGYSVSREKKERFSLILESASTNQTSMYLCASSWVRAPGRLTKNIQYFGAGTRLSVL.

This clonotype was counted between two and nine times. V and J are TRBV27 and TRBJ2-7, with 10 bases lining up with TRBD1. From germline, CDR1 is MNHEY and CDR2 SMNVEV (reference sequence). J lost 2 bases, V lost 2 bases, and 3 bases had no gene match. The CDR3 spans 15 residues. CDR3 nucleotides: TGTGCCAGCAGTTTAGGGACAGGGGAGGCCTACGAGCAGTACTTC. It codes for CASSLGTGEAYEQYF.

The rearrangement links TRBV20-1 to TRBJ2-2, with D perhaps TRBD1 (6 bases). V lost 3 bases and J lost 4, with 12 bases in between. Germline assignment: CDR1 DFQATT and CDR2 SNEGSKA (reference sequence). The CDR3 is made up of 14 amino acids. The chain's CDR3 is CSARDRGITGELFF. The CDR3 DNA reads TGCAGTGCTAGGGATAGGGGGATCACCGGGGAGCTGTTTTTT.

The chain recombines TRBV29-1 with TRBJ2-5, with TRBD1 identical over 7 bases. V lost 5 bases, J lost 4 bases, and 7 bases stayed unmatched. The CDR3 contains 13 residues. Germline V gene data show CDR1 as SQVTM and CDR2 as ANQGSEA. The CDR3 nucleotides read TGCAGCGTTTTGTACAGGGGTGGAGAGACCCAGTACTTC. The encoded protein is CSVLYRGGETQYF.

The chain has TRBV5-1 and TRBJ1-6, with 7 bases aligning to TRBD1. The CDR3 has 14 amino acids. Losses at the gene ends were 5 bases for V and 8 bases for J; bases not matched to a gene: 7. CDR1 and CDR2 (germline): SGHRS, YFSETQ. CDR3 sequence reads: CASREQGRDSPLHF. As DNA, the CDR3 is TGCGCCAGCAGGGAACAGGGGCGGGATTCACCCCTCCACTTT.

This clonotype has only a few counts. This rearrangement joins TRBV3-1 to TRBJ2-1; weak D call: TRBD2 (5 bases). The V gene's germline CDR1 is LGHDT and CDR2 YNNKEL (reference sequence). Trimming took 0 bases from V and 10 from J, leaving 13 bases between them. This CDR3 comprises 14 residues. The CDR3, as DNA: TGTGCCAGCAGCCAAGATGGAGCGGCATTCGAGCAGTTCTTC. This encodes CASSQDGAAFEQFF.

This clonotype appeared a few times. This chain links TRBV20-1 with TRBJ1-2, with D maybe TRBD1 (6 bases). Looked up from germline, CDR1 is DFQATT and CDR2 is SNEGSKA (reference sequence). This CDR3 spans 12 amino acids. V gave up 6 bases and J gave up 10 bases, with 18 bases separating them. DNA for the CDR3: TGCAGTGCCCCCGGCGGGACACATCTCTACACCTTC. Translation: CSAPGGTHLYTF.

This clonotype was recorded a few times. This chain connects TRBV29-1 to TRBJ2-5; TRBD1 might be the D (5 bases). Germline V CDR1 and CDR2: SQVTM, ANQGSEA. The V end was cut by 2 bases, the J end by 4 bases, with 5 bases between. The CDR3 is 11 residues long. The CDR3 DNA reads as TGCAGCGTTGAACAGGGAGAGACCCAGTACTTC. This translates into CSVEQGETQYF. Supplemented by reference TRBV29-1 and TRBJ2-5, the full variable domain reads SAVISQKPSRDICQRGTSLTIQCQVDSQVTMMFWYRQQPGQSLTLIATANQGSEATYESGFVIDKFPISRPNLTFSTLTVSNMSPEDSSIYLCSVEQGETQYFGPGTRLLVL.

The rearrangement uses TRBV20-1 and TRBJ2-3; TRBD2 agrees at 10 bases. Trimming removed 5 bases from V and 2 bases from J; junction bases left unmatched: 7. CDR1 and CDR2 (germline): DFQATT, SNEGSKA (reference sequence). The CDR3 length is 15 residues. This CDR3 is CSAPPGLAYTDTQYF. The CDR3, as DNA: TGCAGTGCTCCTCCGGGACTAGCGTACACAGATACGCAGTATTTT.

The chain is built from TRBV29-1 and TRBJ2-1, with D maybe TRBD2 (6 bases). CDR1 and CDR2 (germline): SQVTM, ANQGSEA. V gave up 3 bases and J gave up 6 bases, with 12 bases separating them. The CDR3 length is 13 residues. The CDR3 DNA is TGCAGCGTTGATTTGGGACTTCTCAATGAGCAGTTCTTC. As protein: CSVDLGLLNEQFF.